One and the same sample provided the 16 T cell receptor beta chains below, sequenced in a study of cytomegalovirus exposure and HLA in healthy donors. The PCR had 60 Vbeta and 13 Jbeta primers. Sequencing was performed with immunoSEQ multiplex PCR; in TCRdb, only in-frame clones are kept and a portion is missing. The sample has under 200,000 clones, roughly four fifths seen once. The material sequenced was PBMCs. The receptors here all came from a man between 18 and 29 years old in good health and CMV-seronegative.

This chain joins TRBV6-5 and TRBJ2-4; a possible D gene is TRBD2 (5 bases). The CDR3 is 11 amino acids. Trimming cost V 4 bases and J 15 bases, with 13 bases left between them. Germline-derived CDR1 and CDR2 are MNHEY and SVGAGI. DNA of the CDR3: TGTGCCAGCAGTTCGGACTCGATTTGGTACTTC. Protein product: CASSSDSIWYF.

The chain links TRBV7-9 to TRBJ2-3, with 7 bases fitting TRBD2. From germline, CDR1 is SEHNR and CDR2 FQNEAQ (reference sequence). V trimming: 5 bases; J trimming: 2 bases; junction bases outside the gene matches: 7. The CDR3 extends over 15 amino acids. CDR3 DNA: TGTGCCAGCAGCCGCAGTCTAGCGGTCACAGATACGCAGTATTTT. Protein sequence: CASSRSLAVTDTQYF.

The V and J genes are TRBV10-3 and TRBJ2-1, with 7 bases fitting TRBD1. CDR3 size: 11 residues. Germline CDR1 reads ENHRY; CDR2 reads SYGVKD. V lost 8 bases, J lost 10 bases, and 5 bases stayed unmatched. CDR3 residues: CAIGKTGEQFF. The CDR3 DNA is TGTGCCATCGGGAAGACAGGGGAGCAGTTCTTC.

The chain combines TRBV5-4 with TRBJ2-2; TRBD2 matches 7 bases. This CDR3 is built from 17 residues. Germline loops: CDR1 SGHNT, CDR2 YYREEE (reference sequence). The junction had 11 bases not matched to a gene; V was cut back by 0 bases and J by 6 bases. The CDR3: CASSLGVGGRAAGELFF. The CDR3, as DNA: TGTGCCAGCAGCTTGGGCGTAGGAGGGAGGGCGGCCGGGGAGCTGTTTTTT.

This clone was seen more than once but under ten times. This sequence joins TRBV19 and TRBJ1-5; tentative D call: TRBD1 (5 bases). Germline V CDR1 and CDR2: LNHDA, SQIVND (reference sequence). The ends were cut back, 5 bases at V and 8 bases at J, with 19 bases in the middle. This CDR3 has 15 amino acids. The CDR3 reads CASSPRMGGEEPQHF. The CDR3 coding sequence is TGTGCCAGTAGTCCACGGATGGGGGGGGAAGAGCCCCAGCATTTT.

The J gene is TRBJ2-7, the V gene TRBV7-9; TRBD1 agrees at 8 bases. With 5 bases clipped from V and 4 bases from J, the junction kept 7 bases outside the gene matches. Germline V lookup: CDR1 SEHNR, CDR2 FQNEAQ (reference sequence). The CDR3 has 14 residues. The CDR3 sequence is CASSPDRVNYEQYF. CDR3 DNA sequence: TGTGCCAGCAGCCCGGACAGGGTCAATTACGAGCAGTACTTC.

This chain uses TRBV19 with TRBJ1-4; 8 nucleotides match TRBD1. The J segment lost 7 bases and the V segment lost 6 bases, leaving 10 bases of the junction unmatched. Germline V gene lookup returns CDR1 LNHDA and CDR2 SQIVND (reference sequence). The length of the CDR3 is 15 residues. CDR3 loop: CASSPQGASGEKLFF. The CDR3 DNA follows: TGTGCCAGTAGCCCTCAGGGGGCGTCAGGTGAAAAACTGTTTTTT.

This clone was found once. The chain carries TRBV19 and TRBJ1-5; D uncertain. Per germline, CDR1 LNHDA and CDR2 SQIVND (reference sequence). The CDR3 contains 15 residues. Trimming cost V 3 bases and J 2 bases, with 11 bases left between them. The CDR3 DNA reads TGTGCCAGTAGTATGGCCGGTGGAGGCAATCAGCCCCAGCATTTT. This sequence encodes CASSMAGGGNQPQHF.

The chain uses TRBV7-8 and TRBJ2-1; 8 positions match TRBD2. Per germline, CDR1 SGHVS and CDR2 FQNEAQ. The CDR3 totals 17 residues. V was clipped by 3 bases and J by 4 bases; unmatched bases: 11. CDR3 loop: CASSLGLAGGGYNEQFF. CDR3 bases: TGTGCCAGCAGCTTGGGGCTGGCGGGAGGAGGGTACAATGAGCAGTTCTTC.

The rearrangement uses TRBV10-2 and TRBJ2-5; 8 bases align to TRBD1. This CDR3 comprises 15 residues. Looked up from germline, CDR1 is WSHSY and CDR2 is SAAADI. V gave up 3 bases and J gave up 2 bases; unmatched junction bases: 5. CDR3 protein: CASSERDRMQETQYF. The CDR3 nucleotides are TGCGCCAGCAGTGAAAGGGACAGGATGCAAGAGACCCAGTACTTC.

This CDR3 is CASSSPGQGYEQYF. The CDR3 coding sequence is TGTGCCAGCAGCTCACCGGGACAGGGCTACGAGCAGTACTTC. The V call is TRBV27, the J call TRBJ2-7; 9 bases align to TRBD1. This CDR3 region has 14 residues. Germline-derived CDR1 and CDR2 are MNHEY and SMNVEV (reference sequence). Losses at the gene ends were 6 bases for V and 3 bases for J; bases not matched to a gene: 6.

The V gene is TRBV6-5, the J gene TRBJ1-1; no firm D call. Germline CDR1 is MNHEY and CDR2 is SVGAGI. Deletions cut 0 bases from V and 0 bases from J, with 5 bases between. The CDR3 runs to 14 residues. CDR3 region: CASSYSGLNTEAFF. The CDR3 DNA reads TGTGCCAGCAGTTACTCTGGCCTGAACACTGAAGCTTTCTTT.

This sequence joins TRBV29-1 and TRBJ2-5; 10 bases fit TRBD2. This CDR3 has 14 amino acids. Trimming cost V 4 bases and J 5 bases; bases outside gene matches: 7. The V gene's germline CDR1 is SQVTM and CDR2 ANQGSEA. In nucleotides, the CDR3 is TGCAGCGTTGGGGCTAGCGGGAGCGGGGAGACCCAGTACTTC. Its translation is CSVGASGSGETQYF.

The J gene is TRBJ2-2, the V gene TRBV5-6, with D perhaps matching TRBD1 (6 bases). The CDR3 is 13 amino acids. Germline assignment: CDR1 SGHDT and CDR2 YYEEEE. The V end lost 1 base, the J end lost 8 bases, and 9 bases lay between the germline ends. CDR3 region: CASSLWGRGELFF. CDR3 nucleotide sequence: TGTGCCAGCAGCTTGTGGGGGCGAGGGGAGCTGTTTTTT.

This clone was seen only once. V usage is TRBV7-9 and J usage is TRBJ2-3; tentative D call: TRBD2 (5 bases). CDR1 is SEHNR, CDR2 FQNEAQ, per germline (reference sequence). The CDR3 is 15 residues long. V dropped 5 bases and J dropped 2 bases, with 14 bases sitting between them. CDR3 nucleotide sequence: TGTGCCAGCAGCCCCTCGGGATTACTCACAGATACGCAGTATTTT. This translates into CASSPSGLLTDTQYF.

The rearrangement joins TRBV6-4 to TRBJ2-1; 9 bases are a match to TRBD2. V shed 0 bases, J shed 2 bases, and the junction held 2 bases outside the gene matches. Germline-derived CDR1 and CDR2 are MRHNA and SNTAGT. CDR3 length equals 16 residues. As DNA, the CDR3 is TGTGCCAGCAGTGACTCCCTAGCGGGGACCTACAATGAGCAGTTCTTC. Translated: CASSDSLAGTYNEQFF.